This T cell receptor (beta chain) was identified during a study of cytomegalovirus exposure and HLA in healthy donors. Study-level points and caveats: The study listed under 200 cytomegalovirus-associated TCR beta chains. In vitro experiments confirmed that a few CMV-associated chains were specific for CMV antigens.

This clone has only one observation. Its antigen is still unknown. Profiling relied on immunoSEQ multiplex PCR, and the TCRdb table lists in-frame clones only, not all of them. Here the sample spans 120,000 or so clones, 90% to 96% being singletons. V lost 6 bases, J lost 3 bases, and 12 bases lay in between. The CDR3 length is 14 residues. This clonotype was sampled from a young man in good health and CMV-seronegative. Sequenced input: PBMCs. The V and J genes are TRBV6-7 and TRBJ2-1; TRBD1 might be the D (5 bases). TRBV6-7 has ORF status, its function being uncertain. This chain's CDR3 is CASRDGDSYNEQFF. CDR3 coding DNA: TGTGCCAGCAGGGACGGAGACAGCTACAATGAGCAGTTCTTC.